The rows below give T cell receptor beta chains drawn from one sample of a study of patients and donors after allogeneic stem cell transplantation. A single record per CDR3 protein comes from TCRdb applying MiXCR to the RT-PCR reads. The repertoire holds about 150,000 distinct CDR3 sequences, with 30% to 45% as singletons. Material for sequencing was blood, either unsorted or a sorted T cell fraction (not recorded which). Receptor source: a human donor who was either an allogeneic HSCT recipient or a stem cell or donor lymphocyte infusion donor (not recorded which). It is not recorded whose cells these are; they may come from a transplant donor. The CDR3 runs from the conserved cysteine through the conserved F or W. A D gene is named only where the DNA matches it firmly. A row's size may be missing; if present it is once, few, many or a size class.

J: TRBJ2-2; D: -; size: -; V: TRBV4-1; CDR3: CASSPWAELGELFF; DNA: TGCGCCAGCAGCCCCTGGGCAGAGCTCGGGGAGCTGTTTTTT
J: TRBJ2-3; D: TRBD2; size: -; V: TRBV25-1; CDR3: CASGSGGANTQYF; DNA: TGTGCCAGCGGTAGCGGGGGGGCTAATACGCAGTATTTT
J: TRBJ1-5; D: TRBD1; size: many; V: TRBV12-3/TRBV12-4; CDR3: CASSLQAGGGNQPQHF; DNA: TGTGCCAGCAGTTTACAGGCAGGGGGTGGCAATCAGCCCCAGCATTTT
J: TRBJ2-1; D: -; size: few; V: TRBV12-3/TRBV12-4; CDR3: CASSLSRYNEQFF; DNA: TGTGCCAGCAGTTTAAGCCGATACAATGAGCAGTTCTTC
J: TRBJ1-2; D: -; size: -; V: TRBV6-6; CDR3: CASSYLSSTGYYGYTF; DNA: TGTGCCAGCAGTTACCTCTCCTCAACGGGCTACTATGGCTACACCTTC
J: TRBJ2-1; D: -; size: few; V: TRBV5-1; CDR3: CASSRHEASSYNEQFF; DNA: TGCGCCAGCAGCCGCCACGAGGCGAGCTCCTACAATGAGCAGTTCTTC
J: TRBJ1-2; D: -; size: once; V: TRBV7-9; CDR3: CASSPQFYGYTF; DNA: TGTGCCAGCAGCCCCCAGTTCTATGGCTACACCTTC
J: TRBJ2-2; D: TRBD1; size: -; V: TRBV7-2; CDR3: CASSHRGKIGELFF; DNA: TGTGCCAGCAGCCACAGGGGAAAGATCGGGGAGCTGTTTTTT
J: TRBJ2-3; D: -; size: few; V: TRBV3-1; CDR3: CASSQGLPRDTQYF; DNA: TGTGCCAGCAGCCAGGGACTCCCGAGGGATACGCAGTATTTT
J: TRBJ1-2; D: -; size: few; V: TRBV7-2; CDR3: CASSLDGHGYTF; DNA: TGTGCCAGCAGCTTAGACGGGCATGGCTACACCTTC
J: TRBJ2-3; D: TRBD2; size: few; V: TRBV4-2; CDR3: CASSPSGGASLDTQYF; DNA: TGTGCCAGCAGCCCTAGCGGGGGGGCTTCACTGGATACGCAGTATTTT
J: TRBJ1-6; D: -; size: -; V: TRBV19; CDR3: CASSMGRNSPLHF; DNA: TGTGCCAGTAGTATGGGCAGAAATTCACCCCTCCACTTT
J: TRBJ1-1; D: -; size: many; V: TRBV29-1; CDR3: CSVVIEYEAFF; DNA: TGCAGCGTGGTAATAGAGTATGAAGCTTTCTTT
J: TRBJ1-6; D: -; size: few; V: TRBV25-1; CDR3: CASSEYSTAYNSPLHF; DNA: TGTGCCAGCAGTGAATATTCGACAGCCTATAATTCACCCCTCCACTTT
J: TRBJ1-5; D: -; size: -; V: TRBV6-5; CDR3: CASSYARNQPQHF; DNA: TGTGCCAGCAGTTACGCACGCAATCAGCCCCAGCATTTT
J: TRBJ1-2; D: -; size: -; V: TRBV12-3/TRBV12-4; CDR3: CASSLAGVGGYTF; DNA: TGTGCCAGCAGTTTAGCAGGGGTGGGTGGCTACACCTTC
J: TRBJ2-2; D: TRBD2; size: -; V: TRBV5-1; CDR3: CASAPREGTGELFF; DNA: TGCGCCAGCGCCCCCAGGGAGGGCACCGGGGAGCTGTTTTTT
J: TRBJ2-3; D: -; size: few; V: TRBV9; CDR3: CASSASDYDTQYF; DNA: TGTGCCAGCAGCGCGTCCGACTACGATACGCAGTATTTT
J: TRBJ2-4; D: -; size: -; V: TRBV7-8; CDR3: CASSFGGPFNIQYF; DNA: TGTGCCAGCAGCTTCGGGGGGCCCTTTAACATTCAGTACTTC
J: TRBJ2-1; D: TRBD1; size: once; V: TRBV20-1; CDR3: CSARGDRTPFF; DNA: TGCAGTGCTAGGGGGGACAGAACCCCGTTCTTC
J: TRBJ2-2; D: -; size: few; V: TRBV12-3/TRBV12-4; CDR3: CASSPRANTGELFF; DNA: TGTGCCAGCAGTCCCAGGGCGAACACCGGGGAGCTGTTTTTT
J: TRBJ2-6; D: -; size: -; V: TRBV9; CDR3: CASSVRTAGANVLTF; DNA: TGTGCCAGCAGCGTAAGGACAGCTGGGGCCAACGTCCTGACTTTC
J: TRBJ1-5; D: -; size: -; V: TRBV27; CDR3: CASSTDFGGNQPQHF; DNA: TGTGCCAGCAGTACGGACTTCGGGGGGAATCAGCCCCAGCATTTT
J: TRBJ2-3; D: -; size: -; V: TRBV2; CDR3: CATPGGPSRQADTQYF; DNA: TGTGCCACCCCCGGGGGGCCTAGCCGCCAGGCGGATACGCAGTATTTT
J: TRBJ1-6; D: TRBD1; size: few; V: TRBV7-3; CDR3: CASSSGQAGSPLHF; DNA: TGTGCCAGCAGCTCGGGACAGGCTGGTTCACCCCTCCACTTT
J: TRBJ2-2; D: TRBD2; size: -; V: TRBV9; CDR3: CASSASGGNTGELFF; DNA: TGTGCCAGCAGCGCTAGCGGGGGGAACACCGGGGAGCTGTTTTTT
J: TRBJ1-2; D: TRBD1; size: few; V: TRBV5-1; CDR3: CASSLVGQGNDGYTF; DNA: TGCGCCAGCAGCTTGGTCGGACAGGGGAACGATGGCTACACCTTC
J: TRBJ1-5; D: -; size: -; V: TRBV6-5; CDR3: CASREGNPNQPQHF; DNA: TGTGCCAGCCGAGAGGGGAATCCCAATCAGCCCCAGCATTTT
J: TRBJ1-1; D: -; size: -; V: TRBV12-3/TRBV12-4; CDR3: CASSSSGGDTEAFF; DNA: TGTGCCAGCAGTTCCTCGGGAGGGGACACTGAAGCTTTCTTT
J: TRBJ2-1; D: TRBD1; size: few; V: TRBV6-5; CDR3: CASSSSWAGGNEQFF; DNA: TGTGCCAGCAGTTCCTCTTGGGCAGGGGGAAATGAGCAGTTCTTC
J: TRBJ2-6; D: -; size: -; V: TRBV27; CDR3: CASSLLSASPPVLTF; DNA: TGTGCCAGCAGTCTCCTCTCGGCCTCCCCCCCCGTCCTGACTTTC
J: TRBJ1-5; D: -; size: -; V: TRBV29-1; CDR3: CSVRGTDQSAQHF; DNA: TGCAGCGTTCGGGGGACCGACCAATCAGCCCAGCATTTT
J: TRBJ1-4; D: -; size: few; V: TRBV4-3; CDR3: CASSRGENEKLFF; DNA: TGCGCCAGCAGCCGCGGGGAAAATGAAAAACTGTTTTTT
J: TRBJ1-1; D: -; size: few; V: TRBV4-3; CDR3: CASSQDPPGGLNTEAFF; DNA: TGCGCCAGCAGCCAAGATCCCCCGGGGGGATTGAACACTGAAGCTTTCTTT
J: TRBJ1-1; D: -; size: -; V: TRBV5-1; CDR3: CASSATENTEAFF; DNA: TGCGCCAGCAGCGCGACAGAGAACACTGAAGCTTTCTTT
J: TRBJ1-6; D: TRBD1; size: few; V: TRBV5-1; CDR3: CASSALNRDRNSPLHF; DNA: TGCGCCAGCAGCGCGCTCAACCGGGACAGGAATTCACCCCTCCACTTT
J: TRBJ1-1; D: -; size: -; V: TRBV20-1; CDR3: CSVEGLTEAFF; DNA: TGCAGTGTGGAAGGATTGACTGAAGCTTTCTTT
J: TRBJ1-1; D: TRBD1; size: -; V: TRBV20-1; CDR3: CSARQGQGEAFF; DNA: TGCAGTGCTAGACAGGGACAGGGCGAGGCTTTCTTT
J: TRBJ1-6; D: -; size: -; V: TRBV30; CDR3: CAWSVRGLPLHF; DNA: TGTGCCTGGAGTGTACGGGGCCTGCCCCTCCACTTT
J: TRBJ2-3; D: TRBD2; size: -; V: TRBV12-3/TRBV12-4; CDR3: CASSLPLAGGPDTQYF; DNA: TGTGCCAGCAGTCTACCTCTAGCGGGGGGGCCAGATACGCAGTATTTT
J: TRBJ1-1; D: -; size: -; V: TRBV29-1; CDR3: CSVRRDGEGTEAFF; DNA: TGCAGCGTTCGGAGGGACGGGGAGGGCACTGAAGCTTTCTTT
J: TRBJ1-2; D: -; size: few; V: TRBV5-1; CDR3: CASSLGGDDYGYTF; DNA: TGCGCCAGCAGCTTGGGAGGGGACGACTATGGCTACACCTTC
J: TRBJ1-2; D: -; size: few; V: TRBV28; CDR3: CASSLVLAVGAYGYTF; DNA: TGTGCCAGCAGTTTAGTTTTGGCAGTCGGGGCCTATGGCTACACCTTC
J: TRBJ1-1; D: TRBD1; size: -; V: TRBV2; CDR3: CASSVRTGKAFF; DNA: TGTGCCAGCAGCGTCCGGACAGGGAAAGCTTTCTTT
J: TRBJ1-4; D: -; size: -; V: TRBV9; CDR3: CASSVEATNEKLFF; DNA: TGTGCCAGCAGCGTAGAGGCAACTAATGAAAAACTGTTTTTT
J: TRBJ2-2; D: -; size: -; V: TRBV24-1; CDR3: CATSDLRQGPTGELFF; DNA: TGTGCCACCAGTGATTTGAGGCAGGGACCCACCGGGGAGCTGTTTTTT
J: TRBJ2-3; D: -; size: few; V: TRBV4-1; CDR3: CASSIWPAGLGTDTQYF; DNA: TGCGCCAGCAGCATATGGCCCGCAGGGTTGGGCACAGATACGCAGTATTTT
J: TRBJ1-2; D: -; size: -; V: TRBV7-9; CDR3: CASSLIDSIGYGYTF; DNA: TGTGCCAGCAGCTTAATAGACAGTATCGGCTATGGCTACACCTTC
J: TRBJ1-1; D: TRBD1; size: once; V: TRBV7-7; CDR3: CASSQKGRGGNYTEAFF; DNA: TGTGCTAGCAGCCAAAAAGGCAGGGGGGGGAATTACACTGAAGCTTTCTTT
J: TRBJ1-1; D: -; size: -; V: TRBV12-3/TRBV12-4; CDR3: CASSRIAGVNTEAFF; DNA: TGTGCCAGCAGTCGTATAGCGGGTGTGAACACTGAAGCTTTCTTT
J: TRBJ1-2; D: -; size: -; V: TRBV18; CDR3: CASSPVTDLYGYTF; DNA: TGTGCCAGCTCACCAGTGACAGATCTCTATGGCTACACCTTC
J: TRBJ1-6; D: -; size: few; V: TRBV11-1; CDR3: CASSPPGNSPLHF; DNA: TGTGCCAGCAGCCCACCGGGGAACTCACCCCTCCACTTT
J: TRBJ1-5; D: TRBD1; size: few; V: TRBV5-1; CDR3: CASSPGQGGIGQPQHF; DNA: TGCGCCAGCAGCCCGGGACAGGGGGGCATCGGGCAGCCCCAGCATTTT
J: TRBJ2-3; D: -; size: -; V: TRBV18; CDR3: CASSPLLGTDTQYF; DNA: TGTGCCAGCTCACCACTCCTTGGCACAGATACGCAGTATTTT
J: TRBJ1-1; D: -; size: -; V: TRBV4-1; CDR3: CASSQETSNTEAFF; DNA: TGCGCCAGCAGCCAAGAGACCAGCAACACTGAAGCTTTCTTT
J: TRBJ1-3; D: -; size: few; V: TRBV7-8; CDR3: CASSLAYGGLESSGNTIYF; DNA: TGTGCCAGCAGCTTAGCATACGGGGGACTGGAGAGCTCTGGAAACACCATATATTTT
J: TRBJ1-1; D: -; size: -; V: TRBV5-1; CDR3: CASSWGRNLEAFF; DNA: TGCGCCAGCAGCTGGGGCAGGAACTTAGAAGCTTTCTTT
J: TRBJ2-7; D: -; size: -; V: TRBV15; CDR3: CATSRVGPDWQYF; DNA: TGTGCCACCAGCAGAGTTGGCCCGGACTGGCAGTACTTC
J: TRBJ1-6; D: -; size: -; V: TRBV5-1; CDR3: CASSNEGNSYNSPLHF; DNA: TGCGCCAGCAGCAACGAGGGGAACTCCTATAATTCACCCCTCCACTTT